Listed below are T cell receptor beta chains from one sample, sequenced in a study of shared clonotypes between healthy human individuals. TCRdb's table, derived via immunoSEQ multiplex PCR, lists solely in-frame clones and lacks some. Altogether hundreds of thousands of clones are present, 95% being singletons, with the ten largest covering 0.11%. Sequenced: naive CD8+ T cells sorted from blood. These receptors all stem from a woman in her 30s in good health. Both conserved end residues are part of each CDR3. Each record gives: V gene, D gene, clone size, J gene, CDR3 protein, CDR3 DNA. A D gene is named only where the DNA matches it firmly. Expanded clones get a size class; other rows say once, few or many, or leave the size out.

>TRBV13|-|-|TRBJ2-7
CASSLGPLGDEQYF
TGTGCCAGCAGCTTGGGACCCCTGGGGGACGAGCAGTACTTC
>TRBV27|-|-|TRBJ2-7
CASGLRGPYEQYF
TGTGCCAGCGGCCTGAGGGGTCCCTACGAGCAGTACTTC
>TRBV9|TRBD1|-|TRBJ1-5
CASSGGTGAQPQHF
TGTGCCAGCAGCGGGGGGACAGGGGCTCAGCCCCAGCATTTT
>TRBV7-9|-|-|TRBJ2-1
CASSLAAGSYNEQFF
TGTGCCAGCAGCTTAGCAGCGGGTTCCTACAATGAGCAGTTCTTC
>TRBV7-9|TRBD2|-|TRBJ2-1
CASSLVGREIPFF
TGTGCCAGCAGCTTAGTCGGGCGGGAGATTCCGTTCTTC
>TRBV7-9|-|-|TRBJ2-1
CASSPGVGTYNEQFF
TGTGCCAGCAGCCCGGGAGTAGGTACCTACAATGAGCAGTTCTTC
>TRBV27|-|-|TRBJ2-7
CASSLTPGLVSEQYF
TGTGCCAGCAGTTTAACTCCGGGATTAGTCTCCGAGCAGTACTTC
>TRBV27|-|once|TRBJ2-7
CASSPGTQLSSYEQYF
TGTGCCAGCAGCCCGGGGACCCAACTTAGCTCCTACGAGCAGTACTTC
>TRBV7-9|TRBD2|-|TRBJ2-1
CASSFLTGGYNEQFF
TGTGCCAGCAGCTTCTTGACGGGAGGGTACAATGAGCAGTTCTTC
>TRBV9|-|-|TRBJ1-1
CASSVGSNTEAFF
TGTGCCAGCAGCGTAGGGAGTAACACTGAAGCTTTCTTT
>TRBV19|-|-|TRBJ1-3
CASSLGQFSGNTIYF
TGTGCCAGTAGTCTCGGACAGTTCTCTGGAAACACCATATATTTT
>TRBV9|TRBD1|once|TRBJ2-7
CASSAGQGPDSYEQYF
TGTGCCAGCAGCGCGGGACAGGGTCCGGACTCCTACGAGCAGTACTTC
>TRBV20-1|-|-|TRBJ2-3
CSAPLDTQYF
TGCAGTGCTCCACTAGATACGCAGTATTTT
>TRBV11-1|-|-|TRBJ2-7
CASSFFNGNSYEQYF
TGTGCCAGCAGCTTTTTCAACGGGAACTCCTACGAGCAGTACTTC
>TRBV18|-|-|TRBJ2-1
CASSGEQFF
TGTGCCAGCTCCGGCGAGCAGTTCTTC
>TRBV6-5|-|-|TRBJ2-7
CASSYSQLVFEQYF
TGTGCCAGCAGTTACTCCCAGCTAGTATTCGAGCAGTACTTC
>TRBV7-9|-|-|TRBJ2-7
CASSLGHGEQYF
TGTGCCAGCAGCTTAGGGCATGGCGAGCAGTACTTC
>TRBV4-2|TRBD2|-|TRBJ2-1
CASSQHTGTSGRAGYRNEQFF
TGTGCCAGCAGCCAGCATACCGGGACTAGCGGGAGGGCCGGTTACAGGAATGAGCAGTTCTTC
>TRBV29-1|TRBD2|-|TRBJ2-7
CSAIGTSGSGLSEQYF
TGCAGCGCCATCGGGACTAGCGGGAGTGGGCTTTCCGAGCAGTACTTC
>TRBV5-6|TRBD1|-|TRBJ1-1
CASSAPRGPRTEAFF
TGTGCCAGCAGCGCGCCCAGGGGGCCGCGGACTGAAGCTTTCTTT